This is a list of T cell receptor beta chains from one sample in a study of T-cell reconstitution after alpha-beta-depleted transplantation in children. TCRdb re-called the PCR reads through MiXCR, storing one row per CDR3 protein. The sample has 540,000 or so distinct CDR3 sequences; 23% are singletons. Sequences were derived from PBMCs, mostly from graft donor cells, sampled 360 days after TCRalphabeta/CD19-depleted stem cell transplant. Receptors originate from a boy in the first two years of life who had a stem cell transplant for acute myeloid leukemia, so the T cells may come from the graft donor. CDR3s include the opening cysteine and the closing phenylalanine or tryptophan. Each record gives: J gene, clone size, V gene, D gene, CDR3 DNA, CDR3 protein. D genes are given only for firm matches. Only part of the rows carry a size: once, few, many, or a class if the clone is expanded.

J: TRBJ2-1; size: many; V: TRBV29-1; D: TRBD2; DNA: TGCAGCTTCATTCCCGGGACTAGCGGGGAGAGCTCCTACAATGAGCAGTTCTTC; CDR3: CSFIPGTSGESSYNEQFF
J: TRBJ2-3; size: .; V: TRBV5-1; D: .; DNA: TGCGCCAGCAGCCTCAGGTCCCCGGACCTCACAGATACGCAGTATTTT; CDR3: CASSLRSPDLTDTQYF
J: TRBJ1-5; size: few; V: TRBV20-1; D: .; DNA: TGCAGTGCTCGAGACAGATGGAGGGATCAGCCCCAGCATTTT; CDR3: CSARDRWRDQPQHF
J: TRBJ2-3; size: .; V: TRBV5-1; D: .; DNA: TGCGCCAGCAGCTTTGAAGGGGTGGCAGATACGCAGTATTTT; CDR3: CASSFEGVADTQYF
J: TRBJ2-1; size: .; V: TRBV4-1; D: TRBD1; DNA: TGCGCCAGCAGCCCCCGACAGGGAAGGAATGAGCAGTTCTTC; CDR3: CASSPRQGRNEQFF
J: TRBJ2-3; size: many; V: TRBV29-1; D: .; DNA: TGCAGCGTTGAAAAGGACGTTAGCACAGATACGCAGTATTTT; CDR3: CSVEKDVSTDTQYF
J: TRBJ2-5; size: .; V: TRBV9; D: .; DNA: TGTGCCAGCAGCGTAGGCGACCTATCAGAGACCCAGTACTTC; CDR3: CASSVGDLSETQYF
J: TRBJ2-3; size: .; V: TRBV7-7; D: .; DNA: TGTGCCAGCAGCTTGTTTGGACTCAGCACAGATACGCAGTATTTT; CDR3: CASSLFGLSTDTQYF
J: TRBJ1-1; size: .; V: TRBV12-3/TRBV12-4; D: .; DNA: TGTGCCAGCAGTTACGTATATAACACTGAAGCTTTCTTT; CDR3: CASSYVYNTEAFF
J: TRBJ2-6; size: .; V: TRBV20-1; D: .; DNA: TGCAGTGCTCTACAGGGTACCGGGGCCAACGTCCTGACTTTC; CDR3: CSALQGTGANVLTF
J: TRBJ2-3; size: many; V: TRBV19; D: .; DNA: TGTGCCACCAAACCGACAGGTAGCACAGATACGCAGTATTTT; CDR3: CATKPTGSTDTQYF
J: TRBJ2-3; size: .; V: TRBV28; D: TRBD1; DNA: TGTGCCAGCAGGCGTACAGGGGGCACAGATACGCAGTATTTT; CDR3: CASRRTGGTDTQYF
J: TRBJ2-3; size: .; V: TRBV2; D: .; DNA: TGTGCCAGCAGTGAACTAGCTCGCACAGATACGCAGTATTTT; CDR3: CASSELARTDTQYF
J: TRBJ1-6; size: few; V: TRBV27; D: .; DNA: TGTGCCAGCAGCCCGACAGAAAGTAATTCACCCCTCCACTTT; CDR3: CASSPTESNSPLHF
J: TRBJ2-1; size: .; V: TRBV6-1; D: TRBD2; DNA: TGTGCCAGCCTCCGGGACTACTCCTACAATGAGCAGTTCTTC; CDR3: CASLRDYSYNEQFF
J: TRBJ2-2; size: .; V: TRBV15; D: .; DNA: TGTGCCACCAGCAGAGATAAGAGGGGCGGTTTCACCGGGGAGCTGTTTTTT; CDR3: CATSRDKRGGFTGELFF
J: TRBJ2-1; size: .; V: TRBV5-1; D: TRBD1; DNA: TGCGCCAGCAGCAAGGGACAGATTTACAATGAGCAGTTCTTC; CDR3: CASSKGQIYNEQFF
J: TRBJ1-1; size: once; V: TRBV2; D: .; DNA: TGTGCCAGCAGTGAGGAAGGGTGGATTGAAGCTTTCTTT; CDR3: CASSEEGWIEAFF
J: TRBJ2-7; size: .; V: TRBV20-1; D: .; DNA: TGCAGTGCTAGGGCCCCATCAGGGTACGAGCAGTACTTC; CDR3: CSARAPSGYEQYF
J: TRBJ2-4; size: .; V: TRBV6-5; D: TRBD1; DNA: TGTGCCAGCAGTTACTTGGAACCGGGACAGGGCGCAAACATTCAGTACTTC; CDR3: CASSYLEPGQGANIQYF
J: TRBJ2-2; size: .; V: TRBV20-1; D: TRBD2; DNA: TGCAGTGCTAGAGCCCCGACTAGCGGGGGAAACACCGGGGAGCTGTTTTTT; CDR3: CSARAPTSGGNTGELFF
J: TRBJ2-1; size: .; V: TRBV7-2; D: TRBD1; DNA: TGTGCCAGCAGCTTAGCCTCGGACAGGGAGCAGTTCTTC; CDR3: CASSLASDREQFF
J: TRBJ2-3; size: .; V: TRBV4-3; D: .; DNA: TGCGCCAGCAGCCTTCAAAGGGTACGCACAGATACGCAGTATTTT; CDR3: CASSLQRVRTDTQYF
J: TRBJ1-1; size: .; V: TRBV7-9; D: .; DNA: TGTGCCAGCAGCTCATACTCGGGAGAAGCTTTCTTT; CDR3: CASSSYSGEAFF
J: TRBJ2-5; size: many; V: TRBV20-1; D: .; DNA: TGCAGTGCTTATTTCGGACAGCAAGAGACCCAGTACTTC; CDR3: CSAYFGQQETQYF
J: TRBJ1-6; size: few; V: TRBV10-3; D: .; DNA: TGTGCCATCGGAAGGGAGGGCGCCTATAATTCACCCCTCCACTTT; CDR3: CAIGREGAYNSPLHF
J: TRBJ1-1; size: .; V: TRBV12-3/TRBV12-4; D: .; DNA: TGTGCCAGCGTTCCCACAATGAACACTGAAGCTTTCTTT; CDR3: CASVPTMNTEAFF
J: TRBJ2-5; size: few; V: TRBV20-1; D: TRBD1; DNA: TGCAGTGCTACTCCGGGACAGGGGAGCGTCGAGACCCAGTACTTC; CDR3: CSATPGQGSVETQYF
J: TRBJ2-3; size: .; V: TRBV29-1; D: .; DNA: TGCAGCGTTGAAGACAGGTATAGGCGCGCAGATACGCAGTATTTT; CDR3: CSVEDRYRRADTQYF
J: TRBJ1-2; size: .; V: TRBV5-1; D: TRBD1; DNA: TGCGCCAGCAGCGTCACCGGGACAGGGGATGGCTACACCTTC; CDR3: CASSVTGTGDGYTF
J: TRBJ1-5; size: .; V: TRBV20-1; D: .; DNA: TGCAGTGCTGAGCGAGGGGATCAGCCCCAGCATTTT; CDR3: CSAERGDQPQHF
J: TRBJ2-1; size: .; V: TRBV4-3; D: .; DNA: TGCGCCAGCAGCCGAACGGGCCTTTACAATGAGCAGTTCTTC; CDR3: CASSRTGLYNEQFF
J: TRBJ2-1; size: few; V: TRBV3-1; D: .; DNA: TGTGCCAGCAGCCAATTGACACCCTACGCACACAATGAGCAGTTCTTC; CDR3: CASSQLTPYAHNEQFF
J: TRBJ2-5; size: .; V: TRBV6-1; D: TRBD2; DNA: TGTGCCAGCACTAGCGGGGGAATCCAAGAGACCCAGTACTTC; CDR3: CASTSGGIQETQYF
J: TRBJ2-3; size: many; V: TRBV7-2; D: TRBD2; DNA: TGTGCCAGCAGCTTGAGCGGGGGCTCCGTAGCAGATACGCAGTATTTT; CDR3: CASSLSGGSVADTQYF
J: TRBJ2-5; size: .; V: TRBV4-2; D: .; DNA: TGTGCCAGCAGCCCCAGGTGCCTAGGCGGTGGCCAAGAGACCCAGTACTTC; CDR3: CASSPRCLGGGQETQYF
J: TRBJ2-1; size: .; V: TRBV29-1; D: TRBD1; DNA: TGCAGCGGCCGGGGGGGACAGGGGGGCAATGAGCAGTTCTTC; CDR3: CSGRGGQGGNEQFF
J: TRBJ2-2; size: few; V: TRBV24-1; D: .; DNA: TGTGCCACCAGCCCTCCGGGACGGAACACCGGGGAGCTGTTTTTT; CDR3: CATSPPGRNTGELFF
J: TRBJ2-1; size: many; V: TRBV29-1; D: TRBD1; DNA: TGCAGCGTTGAGGGCAACAGGGGTCCCTACAATGAGCAGTTCTTC; CDR3: CSVEGNRGPYNEQFF
J: TRBJ2-5; size: once; V: TRBV20-1; D: .; DNA: TGCAGTGCTCTTTTACAGACCCAGTACTTC; CDR3: CSALLQTQYF
J: TRBJ1-2; size: .; V: TRBV6-6; D: .; DNA: TGTGCCAGCGCAATACGGGTCGGGAGTGGCTACACCTTC; CDR3: CASAIRVGSGYTF
J: TRBJ2-3; size: .; V: TRBV5-1; D: TRBD1; DNA: TGCGCCAGCAGCGGGACAGGCACAGATACGCAGTATTTT; CDR3: CASSGTGTDTQYF
J: TRBJ1-2; size: .; V: TRBV13; D: .; DNA: TGTGCCAGCAGCTTAGGGACTACATATGGCTACACCTTC; CDR3: CASSLGTTYGYTF
J: TRBJ1-2; size: .; V: TRBV2; D: .; DNA: TGTGCCGGCCAACGTCTTGGCTACACCTTC; CDR3: CAGQRLGYTF
J: TRBJ2-3; size: few; V: TRBV6-5; D: .; DNA: TGTGCCAGCAGTTACTCGGGACGCGCGGGCACAGATACGCAGTATTTT; CDR3: CASSYSGRAGTDTQYF
J: TRBJ2-2; size: few; V: TRBV29-1; D: .; DNA: TGCAGCGTTGAAGAGGGTGCCCCCGGGGAGCTGTTTTTT; CDR3: CSVEEGAPGELFF
J: TRBJ2-7; size: .; V: TRBV27; D: .; DNA: TGTGCCAGCAGTTTTAGGGGCCGCTACGAGCAGTACTTC; CDR3: CASSFRGRYEQYF
J: TRBJ2-1; size: few; V: TRBV20-1; D: TRBD2; DNA: TGCAGTGCTATTAGCGGGGGGGCCGGTAATGAGCAGTTCTTC; CDR3: CSAISGGAGNEQFF
J: TRBJ2-2; size: .; V: TRBV5-1; D: TRBD1; DNA: TGCGCCAGCAGCCCCGGACAGGGGTCCACCGGGGAGCTGTTTTTT; CDR3: CASSPGQGSTGELFF